Listed below are T cell receptor beta chains from one sample, sequenced in a study of identical twins. TCRdb recomputed calls from the 5' RACE reads with MiXCR, one row per CDR3 protein. The sample has more than 400,000 distinct CDR3 sequences, 15% seen once; the top ten hold roughly 0.46%. Separately, the same data were catalogued under a study of yellow fever vaccine responses in identical twins.

Source material: CD4+ T cells sorted from blood. These TCRs come from a woman aged 18-30 years in good health. Each CDR3 is given without its conserved first and last residue. The order of the fields is CDR3 length, V gene, J gene, CDR3 protein.

>13|TRBV5-1|TRBJ2-1
ASSLGQGFYNEQF
>12|TRBV12-3/TRBV12-4|TRBJ1-4
ASSHKATNEKLF
>13|TRBV20-1|TRBJ2-1
SARDVASGRSEQF
>16|TRBV7-2|TRBJ2-3
ASSLVPRGTGNTDTQY
>12|TRBV10-3|TRBJ2-7
AISGSQGAYEQY
>12|TRBV6-5|TRBJ1-2
ASSYSAGSDGYT
>13|TRBV29-1|TRBJ2-3
SVEDFGRAPDTQY
>14|TRBV12-3/TRBV12-4|TRBJ2-7
ASSLAGRGPRYEQY
>12|TRBV18|TRBJ2-2
ASSPRDGTGELF
>15|TRBV27|TRBJ2-7
ASSSTTSGSLGYEQY
>13|TRBV10-3|TRBJ2-7
AISAGPTASYEQY
>13|TRBV10-3|TRBJ2-1
AISPGLAGHNEQF
>16|TRBV7-6|TRBJ2-5
ASSPRTSGTLRGETQY
>12|TRBV20-1|TRBJ1-4
SARGTGANEKLF
>11|TRBV20-1|TRBJ1-2
SASPLGPEGYT
>12|TRBV5-1|TRBJ1-1
ASSLNRGSTEAF
>13|TRBV11-2|TRBJ1-5
ASSQGAGGKQPQH
>13|TRBV6-1|TRBJ2-1
ASSERVGVYNEQF
>12|TRBV29-1|TRBJ1-1
SVGFLGQYTEAF
>14|TRBV7-9|TRBJ2-7
ASSSFEGSGLYEQY
>11|TRBV3-1|TRBJ1-2
ASSQAGDRGYT
>15|TRBV7-8|TRBJ2-3
ASSLARLAGGADTQY
>13|TRBV12-3/TRBV12-4|TRBJ2-7
ASGRGAGGLFEQY
>13|TRBV20-1|TRBJ1-5
SARTGTGGRQPQH
>13|TRBV29-1|TRBJ2-7
SPTPSGPRTYEQY
>13|TRBV20-1|TRBJ2-4
SALQSRGAKNIQY
>12|TRBV7-9|TRBJ2-3
ASSNRISTDTQY
>13|TRBV10-3|TRBJ2-2
AISPGTRSTGELF
>12|TRBV3-1|TRBJ1-4
ASSRQGGNEKLF
>10|TRBV7-2|TRBJ2-5
ASSFFFSAQY
>13|TRBV3-1|TRBJ1-6
ASSQGGTGGSPLH
>16|TRBV5-1|TRBJ2-2
ASSLRPGQGSNTGELF
>15|TRBV3-1|TRBJ2-7
ASRRGTELSPSYEQY
>12|TRBV5-1|TRBJ2-7
ASSLEQLFYEQY
>15|TRBV7-8|TRBJ1-3
ASSFRPTLFPGNTIY
>11|TRBV29-1|TRBJ1-1
SVGGRMNTEAF
>14|TRBV15|TRBJ1-3
ATSRVGSVHGNTIY
>12|TRBV29-1|TRBJ2-5
SVVVSSNQETQY
>14|TRBV9|TRBJ1-2
ASSVDDRRRVYGYT
>18|TRBV6-2/TRBV6-3|TRBJ2-1
ASSHRTGLADPSSYNEQF
>12|TRBV5-1|TRBJ2-7
ASSWARGSYEQY
>13|TRBV5-1|TRBJ1-4
ASSLESGSSYKLF
>16|TRBV3-1|TRBJ2-3
ASSPIPPGLVSTDTQY
>14|TRBV12-3/TRBV12-4|TRBJ1-1
ASSLAGGRSNTEAF
>13|TRBV9|TRBJ2-1
ASSVRASGYNEQF
>15|TRBV5-1|TRBJ2-2
ASSLAVSGPNTGELF
>14|TRBV20-1|TRBJ2-5
SASPPQGGVGETQY
>11|TRBV12-3/TRBV12-4|TRBJ1-2
ASTPGTVYGYT
>12|TRBV14|TRBJ2-1
ASSQTLAGGPEF
>13|TRBV20-1|TRBJ2-3
SALGSSGGTDTQY